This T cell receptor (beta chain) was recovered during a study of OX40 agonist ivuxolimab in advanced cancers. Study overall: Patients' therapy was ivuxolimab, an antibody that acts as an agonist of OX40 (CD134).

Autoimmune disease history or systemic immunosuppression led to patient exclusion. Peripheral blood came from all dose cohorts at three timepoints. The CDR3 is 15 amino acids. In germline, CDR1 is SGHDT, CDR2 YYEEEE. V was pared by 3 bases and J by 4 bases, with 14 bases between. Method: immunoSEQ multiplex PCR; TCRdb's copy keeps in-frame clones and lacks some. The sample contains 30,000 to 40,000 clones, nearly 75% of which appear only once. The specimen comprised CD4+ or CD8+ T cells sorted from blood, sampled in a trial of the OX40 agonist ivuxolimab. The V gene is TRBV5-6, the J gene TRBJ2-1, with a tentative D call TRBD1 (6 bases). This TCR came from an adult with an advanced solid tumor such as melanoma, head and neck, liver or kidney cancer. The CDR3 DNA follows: TGTGCCAGCAGCTCGAAGGACAGCTTTTACAATGAGCAGTTCTTC. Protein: CASSSKDSFYNEQFF.